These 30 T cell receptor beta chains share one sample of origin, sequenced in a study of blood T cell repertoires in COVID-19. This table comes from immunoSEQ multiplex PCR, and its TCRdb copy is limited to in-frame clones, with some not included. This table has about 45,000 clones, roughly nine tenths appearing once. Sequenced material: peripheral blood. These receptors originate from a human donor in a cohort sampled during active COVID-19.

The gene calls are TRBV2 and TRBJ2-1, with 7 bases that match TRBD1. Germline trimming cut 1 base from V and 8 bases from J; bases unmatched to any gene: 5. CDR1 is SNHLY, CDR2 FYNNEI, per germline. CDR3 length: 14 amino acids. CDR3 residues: CASSEGRGYYEQFF. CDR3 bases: TGTGCCAGCAGTGAAGGCAGGGGGTACTATGAGCAGTTCTTC.

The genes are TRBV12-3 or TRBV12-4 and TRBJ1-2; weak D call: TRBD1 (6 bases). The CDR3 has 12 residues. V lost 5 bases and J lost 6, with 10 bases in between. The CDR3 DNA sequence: TGTGCCAGCAGTATACAGGGTCATGGCTACACCTTC. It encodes CASSIQGHGYTF.

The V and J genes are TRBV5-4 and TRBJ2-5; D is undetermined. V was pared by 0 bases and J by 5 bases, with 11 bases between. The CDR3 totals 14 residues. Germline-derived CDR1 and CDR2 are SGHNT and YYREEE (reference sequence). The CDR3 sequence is CASSLALQEETQYF. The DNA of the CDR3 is TGTGCCAGCAGCTTGGCCTTGCAAGAGGAGACCCAGTACTTC.

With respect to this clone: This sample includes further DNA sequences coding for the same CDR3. Here the CDR3 reads CASSFRGNTEAFF. The CDR3 coding sequence is TGCGCCAGCAGCTTTCGCGGGAACACTGAAGCTTTCTTT. V gene TRBV5-1 combines with J gene TRBJ1-1; D is unclear. Trimming removed 2 bases from V and 1 base from J, with 6 bases in between. CDR3 size: 13 residues. CDR1 is SGHRS, CDR2 YFSETQ, per germline. Full variable domain (outside the CDR3, taken from reference TRBV5-1 and TRBJ1-1): KAGVTQTPRYLIKTRGQQVTLSCSPISGHRSVSWYQQTPGQGLQFLFEYFSETQRNKGNFPGRFSGRQFSNSRSEMNVSTLELGDSALYLCASSFRGNTEAFFGQGTRLTVV.

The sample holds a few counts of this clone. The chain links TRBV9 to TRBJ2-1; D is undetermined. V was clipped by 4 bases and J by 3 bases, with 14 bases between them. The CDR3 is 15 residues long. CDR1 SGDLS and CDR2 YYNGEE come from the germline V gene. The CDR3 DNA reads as TGTGCCAGCAGCACCGATGGGCTACACTACAATGAGCAGTTCTTC. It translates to CASSTDGLHYNEQFF.

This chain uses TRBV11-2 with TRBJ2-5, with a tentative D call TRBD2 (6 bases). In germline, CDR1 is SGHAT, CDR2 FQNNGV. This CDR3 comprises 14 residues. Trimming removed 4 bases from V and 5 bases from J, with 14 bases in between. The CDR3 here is CASSYSGSGETQYF. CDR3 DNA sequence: TGTGCCAGCAGCTATAGCGGTTCCGGTGAGACCCAGTACTTC.

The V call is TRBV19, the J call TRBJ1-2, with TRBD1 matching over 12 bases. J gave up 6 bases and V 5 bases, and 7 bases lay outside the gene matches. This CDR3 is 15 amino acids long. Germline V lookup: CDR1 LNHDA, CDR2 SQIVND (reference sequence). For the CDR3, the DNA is TGTGCCAGTAGTGACCGGGACAGGGGGCCCGATGGCTACACCTTC. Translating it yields CASSDRDRGPDGYTF.

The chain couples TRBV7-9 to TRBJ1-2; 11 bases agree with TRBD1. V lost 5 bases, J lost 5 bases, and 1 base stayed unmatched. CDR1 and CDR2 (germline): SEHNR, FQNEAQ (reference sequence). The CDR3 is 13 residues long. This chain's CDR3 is CASSGTGGYGYTF. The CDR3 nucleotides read TGTGCCAGCAGCGGGACAGGGGGATATGGCTACACCTTC.

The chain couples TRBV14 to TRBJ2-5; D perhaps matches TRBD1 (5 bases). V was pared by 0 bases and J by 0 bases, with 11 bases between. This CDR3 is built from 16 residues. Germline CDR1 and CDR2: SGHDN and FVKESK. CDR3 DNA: TGTGCCAGCAGCCAAGATCACGGCAGGGACCAAGAGACCCAGTACTTC. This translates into CASSQDHGRDQETQYF.

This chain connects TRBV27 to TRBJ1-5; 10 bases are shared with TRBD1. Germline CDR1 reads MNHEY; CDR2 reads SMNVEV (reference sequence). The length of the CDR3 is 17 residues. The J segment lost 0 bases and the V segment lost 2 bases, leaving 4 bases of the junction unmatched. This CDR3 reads CASSLGTGAYSNQPQHF. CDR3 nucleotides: TGTGCCAGCAGTTTAGGGACAGGGGCTTATAGCAATCAGCCCCAGCATTTT.

CDR3 amino acids: CASSSPGTGAEKLFF. The CDR3 DNA is TGTGCCAGCAGTTCGCCCGGGACAGGGGCTGAAAAACTGTTTTTT. The chain couples TRBV27 to TRBJ1-4; TRBD1 matches at 10 bases. After removal of 4 bases from V and 7 bases from J, the junction contained 6 bases not matched to a gene. The CDR3 sequence is 15 residues long. Germline V gives CDR1 MNHEY, CDR2 SMNVEV (reference sequence). The entire variable domain, with the rest obtained from reference TRBV27 and TRBJ1-4, is as follows: EAQVTQNPRYLITVTGKKLTVTCSQNMNHEYMSWYRQDPGLGLRQIYYSMNVEVTDKGDVPEGYKVSRKEKRNFPLILESPSPNQTSLYFCASSSPGTGAEKLFFGSGTQLSVL.

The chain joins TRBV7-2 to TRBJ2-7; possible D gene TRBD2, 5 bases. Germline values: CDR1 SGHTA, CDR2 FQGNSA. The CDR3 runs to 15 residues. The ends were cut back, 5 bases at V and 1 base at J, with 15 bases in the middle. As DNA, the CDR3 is TGTGCCAGCAGCCCCACTAGGGAAAGGTCCTACGAGCAGTACTTC. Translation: CASSPTRERSYEQYF.

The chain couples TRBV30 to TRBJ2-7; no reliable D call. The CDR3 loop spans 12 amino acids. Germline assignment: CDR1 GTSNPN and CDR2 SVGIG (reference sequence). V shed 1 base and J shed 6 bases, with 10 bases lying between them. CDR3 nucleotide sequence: TGTGCCTGGAGTGGATCCACTGGCGAGCAGTACTTC. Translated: CAWSGSTGEQYF.

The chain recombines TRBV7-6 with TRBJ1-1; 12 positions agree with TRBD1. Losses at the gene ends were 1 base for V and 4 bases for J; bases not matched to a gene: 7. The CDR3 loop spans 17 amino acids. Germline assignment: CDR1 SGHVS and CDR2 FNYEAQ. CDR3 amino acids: CASSLGDRGREVTEAFF. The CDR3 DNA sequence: TGTGCCAGCAGCTTAGGGGACAGGGGGCGGGAGGTCACTGAAGCTTTCTTT.

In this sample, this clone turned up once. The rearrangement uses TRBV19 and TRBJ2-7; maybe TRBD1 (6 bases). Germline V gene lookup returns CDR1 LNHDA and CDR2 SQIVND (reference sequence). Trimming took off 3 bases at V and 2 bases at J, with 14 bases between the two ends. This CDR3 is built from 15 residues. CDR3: CASSITGTTTYEQYF. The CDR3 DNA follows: TGTGCCAGTAGTATCACGGGGACAACCACCTACGAGCAGTACTTC.

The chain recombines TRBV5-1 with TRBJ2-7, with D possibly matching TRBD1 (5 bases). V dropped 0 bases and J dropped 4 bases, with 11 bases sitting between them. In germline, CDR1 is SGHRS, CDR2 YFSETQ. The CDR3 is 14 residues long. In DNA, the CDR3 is TGCGCCAGCAGCTTGGATGACAGTTTTTACGAGCAGTACTTC. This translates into CASSLDDSFYEQYF. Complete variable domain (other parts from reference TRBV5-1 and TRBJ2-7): KAGVTQTPRYLIKTRGQQVTLSCSPISGHRSVSWYQQTPGQGLQFLFEYFSETQRNKGNFPGRFSGRQFSNSRSEMNVSTLELGDSALYLCASSLDDSFYEQYFGPGTRLTVT.

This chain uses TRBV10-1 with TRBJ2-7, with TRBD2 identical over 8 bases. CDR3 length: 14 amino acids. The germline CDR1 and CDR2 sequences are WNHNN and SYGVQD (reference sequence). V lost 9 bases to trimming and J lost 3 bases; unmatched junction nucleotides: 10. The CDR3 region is CASRPGGGNYEQYF. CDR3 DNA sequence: TGCGCCAGTCGACCCGGCGGGGGGAACTACGAGCAGTACTTC.

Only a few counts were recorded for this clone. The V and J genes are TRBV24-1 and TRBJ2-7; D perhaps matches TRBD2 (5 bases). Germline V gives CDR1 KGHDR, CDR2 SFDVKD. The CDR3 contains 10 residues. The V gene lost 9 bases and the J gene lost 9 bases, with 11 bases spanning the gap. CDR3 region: CATRTHRQYF. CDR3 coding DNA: TGTGCCACCCGGACTCACAGGCAGTACTTC.

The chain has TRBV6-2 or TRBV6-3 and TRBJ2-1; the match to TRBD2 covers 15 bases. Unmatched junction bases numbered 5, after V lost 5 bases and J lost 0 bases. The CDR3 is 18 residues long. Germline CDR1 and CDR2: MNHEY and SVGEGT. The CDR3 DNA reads TGTGCCAGCAGTCCGGGACTAGCGGGGGGCAGCTCCTACAATGAGCAGTTCTTC. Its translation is CASSPGLAGGSSYNEQFF.

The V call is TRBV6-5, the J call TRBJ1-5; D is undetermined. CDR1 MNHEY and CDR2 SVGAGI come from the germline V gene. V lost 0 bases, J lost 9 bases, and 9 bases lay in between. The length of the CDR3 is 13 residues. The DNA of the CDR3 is TGTGCCAGCAGTTACTCGCGGGAGGGGCCCCAGCATTTT. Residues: CASSYSREGPQHF.

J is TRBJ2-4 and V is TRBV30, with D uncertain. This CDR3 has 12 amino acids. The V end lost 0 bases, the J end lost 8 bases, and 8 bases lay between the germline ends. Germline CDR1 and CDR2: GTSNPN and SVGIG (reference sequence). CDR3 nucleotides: TGTGCCTGGAGTGTTTCTAACGACATTCAGTACTTC. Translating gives CAWSVSNDIQYF.

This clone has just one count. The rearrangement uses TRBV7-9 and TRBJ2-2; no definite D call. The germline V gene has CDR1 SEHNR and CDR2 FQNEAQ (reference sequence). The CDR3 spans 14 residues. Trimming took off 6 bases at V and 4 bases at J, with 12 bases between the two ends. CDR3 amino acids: CASRASVSTGELFF. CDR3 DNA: TGTGCCAGCAGGGCCAGTGTTTCCACCGGGGAGCTGTTTTTT.

As DNA, the CDR3 is TGTGCCAGCAACCTAGGGCTGGGCAGGGCAAAGAACACTGAAGCTTTCTTT. This codes for CASNLGLGRAKNTEAFF. This rearrangement joins TRBV11-2 to TRBJ1-1, with a weak D call TRBD1 (5 bases). Germline assignment: CDR1 SGHAT and CDR2 FQNNGV. The CDR3 length is 17 residues. V was pared by 7 bases and J by 1 base, with 22 bases between.

This chain's CDR3 is CASSSLGSSGAAYEQYF. The DNA for the CDR3 is TGTGCCAGCAGCTCCCTAGGGAGTAGCGGGGCAGCCTACGAGCAGTACTTC. This chain uses TRBV11-2 with TRBJ2-7; 8 bases line up with TRBD2. J was trimmed by 2 bases and V by 4 bases; bases with no gene match: 13. This CDR3 is 17 amino acids long. Looked up from germline, CDR1 is SGHAT and CDR2 is FQNNGV.

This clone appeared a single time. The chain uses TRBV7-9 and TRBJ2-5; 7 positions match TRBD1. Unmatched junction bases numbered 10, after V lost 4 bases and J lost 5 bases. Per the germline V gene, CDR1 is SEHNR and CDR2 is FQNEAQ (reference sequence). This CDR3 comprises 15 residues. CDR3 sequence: CASSWQQGLGETQYF. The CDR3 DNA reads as TGTGCCAGCAGCTGGCAACAGGGGTTGGGGGAGACCCAGTACTTC. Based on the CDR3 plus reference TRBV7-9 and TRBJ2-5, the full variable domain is DTGVSQNPRHKITKRGQNVTFRCDPISEHNRLYWYRQTLGQGPEFLTYFQNEAQLEKSRLLSDRFSAERPKGSFSTLEIQRTEQGDSAMYLCASSWQQGLGETQYFGPGTRLLVL.

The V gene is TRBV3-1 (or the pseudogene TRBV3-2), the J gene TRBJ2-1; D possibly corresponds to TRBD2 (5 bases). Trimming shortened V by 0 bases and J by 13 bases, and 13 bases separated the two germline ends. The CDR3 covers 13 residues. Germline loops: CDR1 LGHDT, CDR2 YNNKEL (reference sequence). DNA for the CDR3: TGTGCCAGCAGCCAAGAAACGGGGTCCCCTCAGTTCTTC. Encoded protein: CASSQETGSPQFF.

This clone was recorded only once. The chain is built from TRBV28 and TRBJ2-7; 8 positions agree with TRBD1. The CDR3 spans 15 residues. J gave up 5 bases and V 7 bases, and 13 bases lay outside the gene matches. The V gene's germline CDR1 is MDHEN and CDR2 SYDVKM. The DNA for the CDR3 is TGTGCCAGCACTCTAATGAGGACAGGGAGCCACGAGCAGTACTTC. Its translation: CASTLMRTGSHEQYF.

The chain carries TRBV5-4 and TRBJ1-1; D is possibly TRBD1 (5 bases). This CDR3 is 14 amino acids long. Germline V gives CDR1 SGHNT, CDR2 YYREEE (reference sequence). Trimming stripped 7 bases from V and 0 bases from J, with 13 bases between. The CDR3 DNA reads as TGTGCCAGCGGTTTGCAGGGAATGAACACTGAAGCTTTCTTT. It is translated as CASGLQGMNTEAFF.

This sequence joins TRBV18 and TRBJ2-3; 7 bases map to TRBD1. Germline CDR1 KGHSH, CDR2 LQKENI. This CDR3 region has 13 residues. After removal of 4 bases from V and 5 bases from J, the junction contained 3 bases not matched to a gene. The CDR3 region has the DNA TGTGCCAGCTCACTGACAGGGTTAGATACGCAGTATTTT. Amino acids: CASSLTGLDTQYF.

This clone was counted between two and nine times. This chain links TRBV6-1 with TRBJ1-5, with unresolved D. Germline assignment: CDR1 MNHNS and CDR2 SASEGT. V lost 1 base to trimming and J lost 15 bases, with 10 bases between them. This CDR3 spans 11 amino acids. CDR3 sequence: CASSEEGGTHF. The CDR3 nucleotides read TGTGCCAGCAGTGAAGAAGGAGGAACGCATTTT.